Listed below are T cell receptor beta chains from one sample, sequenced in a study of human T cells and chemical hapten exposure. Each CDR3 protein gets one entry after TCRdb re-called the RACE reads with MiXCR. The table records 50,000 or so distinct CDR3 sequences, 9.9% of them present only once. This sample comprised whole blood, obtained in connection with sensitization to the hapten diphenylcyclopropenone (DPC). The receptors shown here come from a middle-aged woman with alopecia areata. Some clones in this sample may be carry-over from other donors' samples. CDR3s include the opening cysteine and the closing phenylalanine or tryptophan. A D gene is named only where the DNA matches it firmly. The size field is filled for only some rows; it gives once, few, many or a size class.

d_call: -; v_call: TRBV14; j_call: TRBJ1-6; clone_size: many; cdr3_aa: CASSQEAGSSPLHF; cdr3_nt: TGTGCCAGCAGCCAAGAAGCGGGGAGCTCACCCCTCCACTTT
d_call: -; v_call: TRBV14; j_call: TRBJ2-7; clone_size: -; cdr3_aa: CASSQALPAYEQYF; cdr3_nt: TGTGCCAGCAGCCAAGCACTACCAGCCTACGAGCAGTACTTC
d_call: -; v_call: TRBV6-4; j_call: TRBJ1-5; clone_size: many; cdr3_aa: CASSELAGEADTQHF; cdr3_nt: TGTGCCAGCAGTGAATTAGCGGGGGAGGCGGATACGCAGCATTTT
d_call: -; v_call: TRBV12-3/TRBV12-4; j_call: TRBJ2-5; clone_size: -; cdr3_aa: CASTPQGLQETQYF; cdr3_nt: TGTGCCAGCACTCCGCAGGGGCTCCAAGAGACCCAGTACTTC
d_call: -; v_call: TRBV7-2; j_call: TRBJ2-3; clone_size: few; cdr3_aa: CARSSRWPFGADTQYF; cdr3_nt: TGTGCCCGCAGCAGTCGGTGGCCCTTTGGGGCAGATACGCAGTATTTT
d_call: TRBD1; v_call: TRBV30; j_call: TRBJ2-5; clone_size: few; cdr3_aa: CAWSVPTTGKETQYF; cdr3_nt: TGTGCCTGGAGTGTACCCACGACAGGGAAAGAGACCCAGTACTTC
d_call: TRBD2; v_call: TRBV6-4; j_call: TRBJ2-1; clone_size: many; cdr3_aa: CASSETSGGGVEQFF; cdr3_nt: TGTGCCAGCAGTGAAACTAGCGGGGGTGGTGTTGAGCAGTTCTTC
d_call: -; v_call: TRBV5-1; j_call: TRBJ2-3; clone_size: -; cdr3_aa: CASSLTTDTQYF; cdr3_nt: TGCGCCAGCAGCTTGACGACAGATACGCAGTATTTT
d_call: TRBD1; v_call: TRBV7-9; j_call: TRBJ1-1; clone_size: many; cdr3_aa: CASSRPQGLGGEAFF; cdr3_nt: TGTGCCAGCAGCCGCCCACAGGGGTTAGGGGGAGAAGCTTTCTTT
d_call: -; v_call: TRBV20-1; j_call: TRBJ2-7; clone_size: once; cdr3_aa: CSASWTVPYEQYF; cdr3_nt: TGCAGTGCTAGCTGGACGGTTCCCTACGAGCAGTACTTC
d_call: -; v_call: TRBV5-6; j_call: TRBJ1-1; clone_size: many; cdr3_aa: CASSLRSANTEAFF; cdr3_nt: TGTGCCAGCAGCTTGAGGTCAGCGAACACTGAAGCTTTCTTT
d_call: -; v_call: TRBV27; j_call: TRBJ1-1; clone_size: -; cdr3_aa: CASSLSGRVNTEAFF; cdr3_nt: TGTGCCAGCAGTTTATCGGGCAGGGTGAACACTGAAGCTTTCTTT
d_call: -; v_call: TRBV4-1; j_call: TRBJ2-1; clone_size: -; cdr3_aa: CASSQDREGARNEQFF; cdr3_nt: TGCGCCAGCAGCCAAGATCGTGAAGGGGCGCGCAATGAGCAGTTCTTC
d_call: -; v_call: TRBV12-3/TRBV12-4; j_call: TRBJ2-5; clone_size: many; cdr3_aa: CASSPYSQETQYF; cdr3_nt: TGTGCCAGCAGCCCCTACAGCCAAGAGACCCAGTACTTC
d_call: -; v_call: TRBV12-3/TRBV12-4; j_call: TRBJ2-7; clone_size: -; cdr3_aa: CASSLLGISSSYEQYF; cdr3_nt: TGTGCCAGTAGCTTATTGGGCATATCGAGCTCCTACGAGCAGTACTTC
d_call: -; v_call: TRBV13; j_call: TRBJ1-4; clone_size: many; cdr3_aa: CASSFRDGYEKLFF; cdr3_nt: TGTGCCAGCAGCTTCCGGGACGGCTATGAAAAACTGTTTTTT
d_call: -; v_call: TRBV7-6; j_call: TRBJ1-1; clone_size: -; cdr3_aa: CASSLEGVTNTEAFF; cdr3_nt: TGTGCCAGCAGCTTAGAGGGGGTCACGAACACTGAAGCTTTCTTT
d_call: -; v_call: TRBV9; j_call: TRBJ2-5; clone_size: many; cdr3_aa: CASSVDETQYF; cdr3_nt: TGTGCCAGCAGCGTAGACGAGACCCAGTACTTC
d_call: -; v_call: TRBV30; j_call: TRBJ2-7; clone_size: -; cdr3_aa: CAWSALDRSEQYF; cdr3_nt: TGTGCCTGGAGCGCTCTCGACAGGAGCGAGCAGTACTTC
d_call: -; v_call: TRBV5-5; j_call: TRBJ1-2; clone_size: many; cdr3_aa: CASSLVGDPTGGYTF; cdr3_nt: TGTGCCAGCAGCTTGGTTGGGGACCCTACAGGTGGCTACACCTTC
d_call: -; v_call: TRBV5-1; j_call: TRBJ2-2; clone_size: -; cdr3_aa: CASTLVGGVEAGELFF; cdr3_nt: TGCGCCAGCACCCTAGTGGGGGGCGTCGAAGCCGGGGAGCTGTTTTTT
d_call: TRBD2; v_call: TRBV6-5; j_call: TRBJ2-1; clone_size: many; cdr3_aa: CASSTDLAGGGNEQFF; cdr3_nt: TGTGCCAGCAGCACCGACCTAGCGGGGGGGGGCAATGAGCAGTTCTTC
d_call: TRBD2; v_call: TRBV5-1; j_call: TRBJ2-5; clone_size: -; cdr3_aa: CASSLGTNQETQYF; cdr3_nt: TGCGCCAGCAGCTTAGGGACTAACCAAGAGACCCAGTACTTC
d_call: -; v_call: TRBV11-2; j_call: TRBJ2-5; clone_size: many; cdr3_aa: CASSPRGLAETQYF; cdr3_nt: TGTGCCAGCAGCCCCCGCGGCCTAGCAGAGACCCAGTACTTC
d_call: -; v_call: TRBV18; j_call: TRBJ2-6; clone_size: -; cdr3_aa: CASSPLGGSGANVLTF; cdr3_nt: TGTGCCAGCTCACCATTAGGGGGATCTGGGGCCAACGTCCTGACTTTC
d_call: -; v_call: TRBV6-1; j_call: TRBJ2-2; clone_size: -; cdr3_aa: CTSSKIPLTVGELFF; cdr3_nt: TGTACCAGCAGTAAGATACCGCTGACTGTCGGGGAGCTGTTTTTT
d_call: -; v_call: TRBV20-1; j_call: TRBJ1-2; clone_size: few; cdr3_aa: CSASLGAQTSYGYTF; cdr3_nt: TGCAGTGCCAGCCTGGGGGCCCAAACGAGCTATGGCTACACCTTC
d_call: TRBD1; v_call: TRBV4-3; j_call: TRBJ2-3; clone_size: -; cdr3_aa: CASSQLPGTGNTDTQYF; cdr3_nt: TGCGCCAGCAGCCAACTCCCCGGGACAGGGAACACAGATACGCAGTATTTT
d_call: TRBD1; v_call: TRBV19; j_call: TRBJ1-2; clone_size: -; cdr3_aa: CASSSGQGRVSGYTF; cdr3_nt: TGTGCCAGTAGTAGCGGACAGGGCCGTGTTAGCGGCTACACCTTC
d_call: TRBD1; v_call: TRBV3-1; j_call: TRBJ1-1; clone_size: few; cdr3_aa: CASSQAQGRNTEAFF; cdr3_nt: TGTGCCAGCAGCCAAGCACAGGGGCGGAACACTGAAGCTTTCTTT
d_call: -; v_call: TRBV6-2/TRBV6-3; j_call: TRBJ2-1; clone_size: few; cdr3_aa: CASSYSIPGTEQFF; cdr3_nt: TGTGCCAGCAGTTACTCGATACCGGGTACCGAGCAGTTCTTC
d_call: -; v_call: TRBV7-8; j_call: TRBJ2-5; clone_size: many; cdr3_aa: CASSLAGGVQETQYF; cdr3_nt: TGTGCCAGCAGCTTAGCGGGGGGTGTCCAAGAGACCCAGTACTTC
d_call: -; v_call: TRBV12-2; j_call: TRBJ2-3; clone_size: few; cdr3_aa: CASRFAGGTDTQYF; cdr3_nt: -
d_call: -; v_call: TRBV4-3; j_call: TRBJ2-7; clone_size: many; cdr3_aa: CASSQLRGDEQYF; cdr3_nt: TGCGCCAGCAGCCAGCTCAGGGGGGACGAGCAGTACTTC
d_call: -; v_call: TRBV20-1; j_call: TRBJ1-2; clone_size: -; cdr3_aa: CSARDRLAGYGYTF; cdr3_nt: TGCAGTGCTAGAGATCGATTAGCAGGGTATGGCTACACCTTC
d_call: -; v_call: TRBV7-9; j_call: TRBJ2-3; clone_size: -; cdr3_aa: CASSLVAPDTQYF; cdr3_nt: TGTGCCAGCAGCTTAGTAGCTCCAGATACGCAGTATTTT
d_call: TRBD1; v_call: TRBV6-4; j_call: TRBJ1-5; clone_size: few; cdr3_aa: CASRDRDRVGQPQHF; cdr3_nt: TGTGCCAGCAGAGACCGGGACAGGGTCGGTCAGCCCCAGCATTTT
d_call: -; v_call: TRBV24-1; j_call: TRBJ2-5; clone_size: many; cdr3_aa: CATSDGGAGGDPETQYF; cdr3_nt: TGTGCCACCAGTGATGGGGGGGCAGGGGGAGATCCAGAGACCCAGTACTTC
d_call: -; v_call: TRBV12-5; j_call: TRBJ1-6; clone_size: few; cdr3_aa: CASGSSGDPPLHF; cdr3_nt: TGTGCTAGTGGAAGTTCGGGGGACCCACCCCTCCACTTT
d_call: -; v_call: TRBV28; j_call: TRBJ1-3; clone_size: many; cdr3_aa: CASSLYRGVTGNTIYF; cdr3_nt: TGTGCCAGCAGTTTATACCGAGGGGTTACTGGAAACACCATATATTTT
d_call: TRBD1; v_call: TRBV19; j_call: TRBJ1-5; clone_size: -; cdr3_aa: CASLRPGQGAQPQHF; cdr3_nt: TGTGCCAGCCTCCGACCGGGACAGGGGGCTCAGCCCCAGCATTTT
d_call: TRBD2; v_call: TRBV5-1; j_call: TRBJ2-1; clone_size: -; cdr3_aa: CASSLTSGGAIYNEQFF; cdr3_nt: TGCGCCAGCAGCTTGACTAGCGGGGGGGCGATATACAATGAGCAGTTCTTC
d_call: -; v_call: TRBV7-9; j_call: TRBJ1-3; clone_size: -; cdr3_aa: CASSPQTGNTIYF; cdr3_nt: TGTGCCAGCAGCCCGCAGACTGGAAACACCATATATTTT
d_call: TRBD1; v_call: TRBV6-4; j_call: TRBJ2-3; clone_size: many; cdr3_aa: CASSDSTGPDTQYF; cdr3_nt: TGTGCCAGCAGTGACTCGACAGGGCCAGATACGCAGTATTTT
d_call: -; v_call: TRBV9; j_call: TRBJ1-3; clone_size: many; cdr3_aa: CASSVEEGFGNTIYF; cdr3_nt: TGTGCCAGCAGCGTAGAGGAGGGGTTTGGAAACACCATATATTTT
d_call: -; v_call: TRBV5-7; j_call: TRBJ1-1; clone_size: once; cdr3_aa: CASSLGTPKWTEAFF; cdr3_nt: TGTGCCAGCAGCTTGGGGACTCCAAAGTGGACTGAAGCTTTCTTT
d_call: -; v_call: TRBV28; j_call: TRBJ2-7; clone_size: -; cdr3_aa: CASRRGYEQYF; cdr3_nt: TGTGCCAGCAGGAGGGGGTACGAGCAGTACTTC
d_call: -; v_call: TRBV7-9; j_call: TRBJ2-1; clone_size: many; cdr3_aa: CASSSPDKAIGNEQFF; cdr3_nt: TGTGCCAGCAGCTCACCGGACAAAGCCATTGGGAATGAGCAGTTCTTC
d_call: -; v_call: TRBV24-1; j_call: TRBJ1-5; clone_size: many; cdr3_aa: CAVQQGSNQPQHF; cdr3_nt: TGTGCCGTACAACAGGGTAGCAATCAGCCCCAGCATTTT